One and the same sample provided the 22 T cell receptor beta chains below, sequenced in a study of T cells in localized non-small cell lung cancer. Sequencing was performed with immunoSEQ multiplex PCR; in TCRdb, only in-frame clones are kept and a portion is missing. The sample lists about 79,000 clones; 88% were seen once. The sequencing here drew on peripheral blood, taken before any cancer treatment. The receptors originated from a woman aged 35 to 70 with stage I squamous cell lung carcinoma.

This chain connects TRBV18 to TRBJ2-7, with D uncertain. This CDR3 region has 11 residues. Per germline, CDR1 KGHSH and CDR2 LQKENI. V was clipped by 8 bases and J by 2 bases, with 7 bases between them. As DNA, the CDR3 is TGTGCCAGCAGCCCAGCCTACGAGCAGTACTTC. Its protein is CASSPAYEQYF.

The rearrangement joins TRBV2 to TRBJ2-2; D not certain. In germline, CDR1 is SNHLY, CDR2 FYNNEI. The CDR3 is 15 residues long. V gave up 4 bases and J gave up 3 bases, with 12 bases separating them. The CDR3: CASSGYTRYTGELFF. CDR3 in DNA: TGTGCCAGCAGTGGATATACCCGTTACACCGGGGAGCTGTTTTTT.

This clone occurred a few times. The J gene is TRBJ1-6, the V gene TRBV9; D not certain. The CDR3 spans 13 residues. Trimming removed 0 bases at V and 13 bases at J, with 11 bases between. Germline CDR1 and CDR2: SGDLS and YYNGEE. CDR3 amino acids: CASSVGDRPPLHF. The CDR3 DNA is TGTGCCAGCAGCGTAGGAGACCGACCCCCCCTCCACTTT.

This chain links TRBV19 with TRBJ1-1, with a possible D match to TRBD1 (5 bases). The CDR3 is 14 amino acids. Germline V gives CDR1 LNHDA, CDR2 SQIVND (reference sequence). V was pared by 3 bases and J by 11 bases, with 19 bases between. As DNA, the CDR3 is TGTGCCAGTAGTATCCCGGACACCCTCGGCCAGGCTTTCTTT. Protein sequence: CASSIPDTLGQAFF.

A note on this clone: Sequence at one end of the junction differs from germline and may be a read error. V usage is TRBV5-1 and J usage is TRBJ1-4; D is perhaps TRBD1 (5 bases). The CDR3 has 14 residues. CDR1 is SGHRS, CDR2 YFSETQ, per germline. In nucleotides, the CDR3 is TGCGCCAGCAGCGACGGGACGGGGGTTGAACAACTGTTTTTT. It yields the protein CASSDGTGVEQLFF.

Here the CDR3 reads CAWSLRLIGYTF. Here the CDR3 DNA reads TGTGCCTGGAGCTTACGACTAATAGGCTACACCTTC. The chain recombines TRBV30 with TRBJ1-2, with D unclear. The V gene's germline CDR1 is GTSNPN and CDR2 SVGIG (reference sequence). This CDR3 comprises 12 residues. The V gene lost 3 bases and the J gene lost 8 bases, with 13 bases spanning the gap.

The chain uses TRBV12-5 and TRBJ2-1, with 9 bases matching TRBD2. The V gene's germline CDR1 is LGHNT and CDR2 FRNRAP. The CDR3 is made up of 17 amino acids. V lost 4 bases and J lost 5; bases outside the gene matches: 12. CDR3 protein: CASGSLRSLAGNNEQFF. In DNA, the CDR3 is TGTGCTAGTGGTTCGCTGAGGTCGCTAGCGGGGAACAATGAGCAGTTCTTC.

The chain recombines TRBV18 with TRBJ1-2, with D possibly matching TRBD1 (5 bases). The CDR3 covers 14 residues. From germline, CDR1 is KGHSH and CDR2 LQKENI. V gave up 3 bases and J gave up 4 bases, with 12 bases separating them. CDR3 region: CASSPGVGSYGYTF. Written as DNA, the CDR3 is TGTGCCAGCTCACCGGGGGTCGGTAGCTATGGCTACACCTTC.

The rearrangement uses TRBV18 and TRBJ1-1; TRBD1 is a possible D gene (5 bases). V shed 3 bases and J shed 1 base, with 15 bases lying between them. CDR1 and CDR2 (germline): KGHSH, LQKENI. CDR3 length: 16 amino acids. CDR3 sequence reads: CASSPGIGTPNTEAFF. CDR3 sequence (DNA): TGTGCCAGCTCACCGGGGATAGGGACCCCGAACACTGAAGCTTTCTTT.

V and J are TRBV6-5 and TRBJ2-7, with TRBD2 as a possible D gene (6 bases). Germline CDR1 MNHEY, CDR2 SVGAGI. This CDR3 contains 15 residues. V lost 6 bases and J lost 0, with 15 bases in between. CDR3 loop: CASRIGGRFSYEQYF. Here the CDR3 DNA reads TGTGCCAGCAGAATCGGAGGGCGGTTCTCCTACGAGCAGTACTTC.

V gene TRBV15 combines with J gene TRBJ2-1, with a possible D match to TRBD2 (5 bases). The CDR3 has 15 residues. Per the germline V gene, CDR1 is LNHNV and CDR2 is YYDKDF (reference sequence). Trimming removed 3 bases from V and 8 bases from J, with 17 bases in between. CDR3 nucleotides: TGTGCCACCAGCAGTTCCTACGGTGCGGGCTATGAGCAGTTCTTC. Protein product: CATSSSYGAGYEQFF.

V gene TRBV5-1 combines with J gene TRBJ1-6; 9 bases line up with TRBD1. V shed 4 bases, J shed 5 bases, and the junction held 7 bases outside the gene matches. The CDR3 has 16 residues. CDR1 SGHRS and CDR2 YFSETQ come from the germline V gene. CDR3: CASSLQGQGNNSPLHF. The CDR3 DNA reads TGCGCCAGCAGCCTACAGGGACAGGGTAATAATTCACCCCTCCACTTT.

The chain carries TRBV2 and TRBJ1-1, with 11 bases that match TRBD1. The V gene end was trimmed by 11 bases and the J gene end by 4 bases; junction bases not matched to a gene: 6. CDR1 and CDR2 (germline): SNHLY, FYNNEI. CDR3 length: 13 amino acids. CDR3 bases: TGTGCCGGGGGACAGGGGGATAGCACTGAAGCTTTCTTT. This codes for CAGGQGDSTEAFF.

The chain couples TRBV7-9 to TRBJ2-3; D not certain. V was clipped by 1 base and J by 4 bases, with 9 bases between them. Germline CDR1 and CDR2: SEHNR and FQNEAQ (reference sequence). The CDR3 totals 14 residues. CDR3 coding DNA: TGTGCCAGCAGCTTAGGTGGGATGGCAGATACGCAGTATTTT. Translated, it gives CASSLGGMADTQYF.

The chain couples TRBV30 to TRBJ1-4, with D perhaps matching TRBD1 (6 bases). The CDR3 has 13 residues. Per the germline V gene, CDR1 is GTSNPN and CDR2 is SVGIG (reference sequence). Trimming took off 2 bases at V and 6 bases at J, with 10 bases between the two ends. CDR3 bases: TGTGCCTGGAGTACAGGGAGGGATGAAAAACTGTTTTTT. It encodes CAWSTGRDEKLFF. Supplemented by reference TRBV30 and TRBJ1-4, the full variable domain reads SQTIHQWPATLVQPVGSPLSLECTVEGTSNPNLYWYRQAAGRGLQLLFYSVGIGQISSEVPQNLSASRPQDRQFILSSKKLLLSDSGFYLCAWSTGRDEKLFFGSGTQLSVL.

This chain uses TRBV9 with TRBJ2-3, with a tentative D call TRBD2 (6 bases). The CDR3 extends over 12 amino acids. Looked up from germline, CDR1 is SGDLS and CDR2 is YYNGEE. The V gene lost 3 bases and the J gene lost 7 bases, with 9 bases spanning the gap. In DNA, the CDR3 is TGTGCCAGCAGCGCGGGGACTTATACGCAGTATTTT. This translates into CASSAGTYTQYF.

V and J are TRBV29-1 and TRBJ1-1; D is undetermined. V lost 3 bases and J 0 bases, leaving 8 bases between the germline ends. The CDR3 length is 13 residues. Looked up from germline, CDR1 is SQVTM and CDR2 is ANQGSEA. The CDR3 region has the DNA TGCAGCGTTGAGGGCGTCTTGAACACTGAAGCTTTCTTT. It is translated as CSVEGVLNTEAFF.

The CDR3 nucleotides are TGTGCCAGCATCGACAGGGGTTGGGACACCGGGGAGCTGTTTTTT. Translated: CASIDRGWDTGELFF. V usage is TRBV6-1 and J usage is TRBJ2-2; 8 bases match TRBD1. Germline V lookup: CDR1 MNHNS, CDR2 SASEGT. J was trimmed by 3 bases and V by 7 bases; bases with no gene match: 7. The CDR3 is made up of 15 amino acids.

Here the CDR3 DNA reads TGTGCCAGCAGGCCGACAGGGAGTACGCAGTATTTT. Amino acid sequence: CASRPTGSTQYF. The chain uses TRBV7-2 and TRBJ2-3; TRBD1 agrees at 7 bases. CDR3 length: 12 amino acids. CDR1 and CDR2 from the germline V gene are SGHTA and FQGNSA. V trimming: 6 bases; J trimming: 8 bases; junction bases outside the gene matches: 5.

The rearrangement links TRBV10-3 to TRBJ1-6, with TRBD1 matching over 9 bases. CDR1 ENHRY and CDR2 SYGVKD come from the germline V gene. This CDR3 is 13 amino acids long. The junction had 4 bases not matched to a gene; V was cut back by 6 bases and J by 10 bases. CDR3 sequence reads: CAIRDRGRSPLHF. The CDR3 DNA reads TGTGCCATCAGGGACAGGGGTCGGTCACCCCTCCACTTT.

This chain links TRBV5-1 with TRBJ1-3, with D possibly being TRBD1 (5 bases). Germline CDR1 reads SGHRS; CDR2 reads YFSETQ. The length of the CDR3 is 14 residues. V was pared by 2 bases and J by 1 base, with 7 bases between. This CDR3 reads CASSLGESGNTIYF. CDR3 coding DNA: TGCGCCAGCAGCTTAGGGGAATCTGGAAACACCATATATTTT.

This sequence joins TRBV7-8 and TRBJ1-2; 7 bases map to TRBD1. Germline V CDR1 and CDR2: SGHVS, FQNEAQ. V was pared by 5 bases and J by 8 bases, with 17 bases of the junction left unmatched. This CDR3 is 16 amino acids long. Here the CDR3 DNA reads TGTGCCAGCAGCCCAGGGGGGGGGTCACATTCGAAAGGCTACACCTTC. It translates to CASSPGGGSHSKGYTF.